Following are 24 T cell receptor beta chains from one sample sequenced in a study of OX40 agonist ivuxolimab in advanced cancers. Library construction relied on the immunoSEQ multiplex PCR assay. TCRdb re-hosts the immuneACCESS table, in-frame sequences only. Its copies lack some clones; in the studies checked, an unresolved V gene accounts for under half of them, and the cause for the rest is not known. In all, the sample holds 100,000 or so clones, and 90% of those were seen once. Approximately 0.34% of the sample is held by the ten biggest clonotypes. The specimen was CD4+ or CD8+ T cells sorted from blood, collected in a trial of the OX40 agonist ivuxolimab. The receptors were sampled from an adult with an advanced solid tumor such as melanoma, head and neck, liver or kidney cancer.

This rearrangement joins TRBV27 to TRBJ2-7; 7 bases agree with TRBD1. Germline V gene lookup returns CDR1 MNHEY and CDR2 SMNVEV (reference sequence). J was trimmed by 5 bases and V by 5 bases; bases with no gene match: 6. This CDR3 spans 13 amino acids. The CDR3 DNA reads TGTGCCAGCAGTCTCCGACAGGGAAACGAGCAGTACTTC. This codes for CASSLRQGNEQYF.

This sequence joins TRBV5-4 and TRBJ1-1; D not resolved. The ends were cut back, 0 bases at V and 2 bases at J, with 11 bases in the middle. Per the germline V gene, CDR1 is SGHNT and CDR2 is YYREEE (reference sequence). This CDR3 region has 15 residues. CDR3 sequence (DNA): TGTGCCAGCAGCTTGGTGCAGGCAAGAAACACTGAAGCTTTCTTT. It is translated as CASSLVQARNTEAFF.

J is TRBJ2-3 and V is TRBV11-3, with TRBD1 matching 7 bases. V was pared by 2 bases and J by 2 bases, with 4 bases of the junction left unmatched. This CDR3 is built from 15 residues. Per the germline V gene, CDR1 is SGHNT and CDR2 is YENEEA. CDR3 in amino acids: CASSLIGTVTDTQYF. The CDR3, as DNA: TGTGCCAGCAGCTTAATAGGGACAGTCACAGATACGCAGTATTTT.

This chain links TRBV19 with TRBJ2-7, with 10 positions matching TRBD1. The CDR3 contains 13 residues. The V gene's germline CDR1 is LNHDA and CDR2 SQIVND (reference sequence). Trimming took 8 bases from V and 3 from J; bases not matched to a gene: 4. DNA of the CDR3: TGTGCCAGTCGAGGGACAGGGGTCTACGAGCAGTACTTC. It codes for CASRGTGVYEQYF.

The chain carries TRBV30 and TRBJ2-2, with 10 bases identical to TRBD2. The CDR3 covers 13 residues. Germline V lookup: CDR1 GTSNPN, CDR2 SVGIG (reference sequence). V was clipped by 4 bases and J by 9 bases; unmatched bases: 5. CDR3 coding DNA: TGTGCCTGGACTAGCGGGAGTCTGCGGGAGCTGTTTTTT. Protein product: CAWTSGSLRELFF. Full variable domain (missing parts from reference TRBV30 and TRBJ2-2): SQTIHQWPATLVQPVGSPLSLECTVEGTSNPNLYWYRQAAGRGLQLLFYSVGIGQISSEVPQNLSASRPQDRQFILSSKKLLLSDSGFYLCAWTSGSLRELFFGEGSRLTVL.

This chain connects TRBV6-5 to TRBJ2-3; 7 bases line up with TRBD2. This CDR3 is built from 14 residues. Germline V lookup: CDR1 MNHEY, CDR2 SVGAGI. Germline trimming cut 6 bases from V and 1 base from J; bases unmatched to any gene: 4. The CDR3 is CASSRTSGTDTQYF. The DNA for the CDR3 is TGTGCCAGCAGCCGAACTAGCGGCACAGATACGCAGTATTTT.

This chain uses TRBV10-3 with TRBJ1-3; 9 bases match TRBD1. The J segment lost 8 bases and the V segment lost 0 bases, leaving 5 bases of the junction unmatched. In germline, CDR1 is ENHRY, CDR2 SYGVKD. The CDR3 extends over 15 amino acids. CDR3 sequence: CAISESQGAGDTIYF. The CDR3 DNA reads TGTGCCATCAGTGAGTCACAGGGGGCCGGAGACACCATATATTTT.

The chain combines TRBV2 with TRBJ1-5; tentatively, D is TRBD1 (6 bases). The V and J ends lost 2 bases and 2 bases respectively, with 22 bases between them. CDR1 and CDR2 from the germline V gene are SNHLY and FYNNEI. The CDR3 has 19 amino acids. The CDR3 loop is CASSEMLRGSGGRNQPQHF. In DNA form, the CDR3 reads TGTGCCAGCAGTGAAATGCTCAGGGGTTCGGGGGGTCGCAATCAGCCCCAGCATTTT. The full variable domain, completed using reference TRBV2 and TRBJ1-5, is EPEVTQTPSHQVTQMGQEVILRCVPISNHLYFYWYRQILGQKVEFLVSFYNNEISEKSEIFDDQFSVERPDGSNFTLKIRSTKLEDSAMYFCASSEMLRGSGGRNQPQHFGDGTRLSIL.

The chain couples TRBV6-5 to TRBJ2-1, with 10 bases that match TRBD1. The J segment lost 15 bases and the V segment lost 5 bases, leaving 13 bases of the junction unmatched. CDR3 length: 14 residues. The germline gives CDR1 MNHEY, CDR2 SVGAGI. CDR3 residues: CASSPGTTGGTAFF. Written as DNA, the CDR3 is TGTGCCAGCAGTCCCGGAACGACAGGGGGCACCGCGTTCTTC.

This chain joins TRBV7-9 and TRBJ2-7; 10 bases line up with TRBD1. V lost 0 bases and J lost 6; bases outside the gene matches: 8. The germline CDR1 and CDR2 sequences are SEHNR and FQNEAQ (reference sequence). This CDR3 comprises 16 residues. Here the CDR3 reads CASSLAGTGAVSEQYF. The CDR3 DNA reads TGTGCCAGCAGCTTAGCCGGGACAGGGGCCGTCTCCGAGCAGTACTTC.

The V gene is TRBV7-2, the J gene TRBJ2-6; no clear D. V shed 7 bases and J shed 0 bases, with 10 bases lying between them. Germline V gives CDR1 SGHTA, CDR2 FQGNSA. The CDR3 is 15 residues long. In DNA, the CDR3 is TGTGCCAGCACCTTCCGGCTCTCTGGGGCCAACGTCCTGACTTTC. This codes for CASTFRLSGANVLTF.

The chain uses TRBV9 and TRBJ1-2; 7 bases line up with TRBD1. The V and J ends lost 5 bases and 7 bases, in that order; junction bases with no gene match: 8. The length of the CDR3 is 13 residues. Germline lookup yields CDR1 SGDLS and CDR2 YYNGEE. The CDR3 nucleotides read TGTGCCAGCAGTTCTCCAGGGGGTCGTGGCTACACCTTC. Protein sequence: CASSSPGGRGYTF. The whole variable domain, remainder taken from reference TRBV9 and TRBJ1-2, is DSGVTQTPKHLITATGQRVTLRCSPRSGDLSVYWYQQSLDQGLQFLIQYYNGEERAKGNILERFSAQQFPDLHSELNLSSLELGDSALYFCASSSPGGRGYTFGSGTRLTVV.

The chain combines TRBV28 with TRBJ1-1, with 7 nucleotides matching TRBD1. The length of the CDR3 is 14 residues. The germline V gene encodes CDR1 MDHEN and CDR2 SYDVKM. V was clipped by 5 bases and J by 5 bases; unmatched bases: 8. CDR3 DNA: TGTGCCAGCAGTCGGACAGGCATGAGGACTGAAGCTTTCTTT. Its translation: CASSRTGMRTEAFF.

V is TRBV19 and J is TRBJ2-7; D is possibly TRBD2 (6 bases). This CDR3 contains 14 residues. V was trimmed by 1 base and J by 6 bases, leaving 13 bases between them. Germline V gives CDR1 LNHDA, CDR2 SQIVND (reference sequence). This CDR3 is CASSIGAGSPEQYF. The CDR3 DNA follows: TGTGCCAGTAGTATAGGTGCGGGATCCCCCGAGCAGTACTTC.

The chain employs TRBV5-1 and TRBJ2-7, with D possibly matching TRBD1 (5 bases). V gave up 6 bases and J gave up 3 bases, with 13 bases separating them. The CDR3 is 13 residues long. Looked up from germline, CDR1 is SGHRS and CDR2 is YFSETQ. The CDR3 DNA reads TGCGCCAGCACCCAGGGCAACAGCTACGAGCAGTACTTC. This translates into CASTQGNSYEQYF.

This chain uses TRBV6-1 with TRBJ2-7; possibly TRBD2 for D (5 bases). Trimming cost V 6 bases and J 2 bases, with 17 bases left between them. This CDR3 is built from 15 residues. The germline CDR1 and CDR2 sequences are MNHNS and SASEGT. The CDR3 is CASSEKLVNPYEQYF. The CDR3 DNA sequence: TGTGCCAGCAGCGAAAAACTAGTTAACCCCTACGAGCAGTACTTC.

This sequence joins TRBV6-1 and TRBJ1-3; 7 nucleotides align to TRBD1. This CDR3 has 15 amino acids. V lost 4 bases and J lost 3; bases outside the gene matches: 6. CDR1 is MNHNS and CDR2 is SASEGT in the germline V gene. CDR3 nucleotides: TGTGCCAGCAGTGCACAGGGGCAAAGTGGAAACACCATATATTTT. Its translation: CASSAQGQSGNTIYF.

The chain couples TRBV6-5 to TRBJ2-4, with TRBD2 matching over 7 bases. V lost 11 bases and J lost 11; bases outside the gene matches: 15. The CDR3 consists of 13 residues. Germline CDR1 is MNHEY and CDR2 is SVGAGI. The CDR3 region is CAAKISGTDLQYF. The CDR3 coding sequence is TGTGCCGCAAAAATCAGCGGGACGGACCTTCAGTACTTC.

CDR3 sequence (DNA): TGCGCCAGCAGAAGAGTTGTTGGTTCCGCTTCTGGAAACACCATATATTTT. Translated: CASRRVVGSASGNTIYF. The J gene is TRBJ1-3, the V gene TRBV5-1; D remains ambiguous. The CDR3 contains 17 residues. The V end lost 5 bases, the J end lost 1 base, and 19 bases lay between the germline ends. CDR1 SGHRS and CDR2 YFSETQ come from the germline V gene. Looking up the rest from reference TRBV5-1 and TRBJ1-3 gives the full variable domain: KAGVTQTPRYLIKTRGQQVTLSCSPISGHRSVSWYQQTPGQGLQFLFEYFSETQRNKGNFPGRFSGRQFSNSRSEMNVSTLELGDSALYLCASRRVVGSASGNTIYFGEGSWLTVV.

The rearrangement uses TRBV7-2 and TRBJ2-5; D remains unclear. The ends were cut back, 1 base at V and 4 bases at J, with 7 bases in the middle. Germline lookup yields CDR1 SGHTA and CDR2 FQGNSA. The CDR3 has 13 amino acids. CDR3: CASSLGVAETQYF. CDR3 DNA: TGTGCCAGCAGCTTAGGCGTGGCAGAGACCCAGTACTTC.

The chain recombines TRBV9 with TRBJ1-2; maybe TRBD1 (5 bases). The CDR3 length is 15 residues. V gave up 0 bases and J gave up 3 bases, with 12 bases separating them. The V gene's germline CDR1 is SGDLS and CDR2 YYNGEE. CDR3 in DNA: TGTGCCAGCAGCGTAGGGGGGAGGGAAGACTATGGCTACACCTTC. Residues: CASSVGGREDYGYTF.

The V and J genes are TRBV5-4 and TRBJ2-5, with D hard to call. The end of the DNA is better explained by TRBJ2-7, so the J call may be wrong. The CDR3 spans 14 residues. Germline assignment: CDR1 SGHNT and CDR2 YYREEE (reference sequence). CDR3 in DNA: TGTGCCAGCAGCTTGGGACTGTTCGCCTACGAGCAGTACTTC. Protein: CASSLGLFAYEQYF.

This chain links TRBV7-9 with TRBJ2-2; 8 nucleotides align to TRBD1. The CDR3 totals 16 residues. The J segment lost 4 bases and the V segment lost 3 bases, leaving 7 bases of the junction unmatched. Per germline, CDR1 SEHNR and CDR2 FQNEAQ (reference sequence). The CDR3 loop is CASSFSGGAVTGELFF. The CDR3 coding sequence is TGTGCCAGCAGCTTCTCAGGGGGCGCGGTCACCGGGGAGCTGTTTTTT.

The CDR3 spells CASSLTLTGNEQFF. CDR3 DNA sequence: TGTGCCAGCAGCTTGACCCTGACCGGCAATGAGCAGTTCTTC. This rearrangement joins TRBV7-2 to TRBJ2-1; D uncertain. This CDR3 is 14 amino acids long. Deletions cut 3 bases from V and 6 bases from J, with 12 bases between. Looked up from germline, CDR1 is SGHTA and CDR2 is FQGNSA.